This T cell receptor (beta chain) was sequenced in a study of OX40 agonist ivuxolimab in advanced cancers. Germline V gives CDR1 SGHAT, CDR2 FQNNGV. V lost 2 bases to trimming and J lost 5 bases, with 15 bases between them. This CDR3 has 15 residues. In the case of this clone: Its antigen is not identified.

Study-wide points: Relative to CD4+ cells, CD8+ T cells on average had more expanded clones. The antigens recognized by the expanded peripheral T cells, that is their antigen specificity, were not determined. At 0.1 to 3.0 mg/kg, CD4+ and CD8+ blood T cells expanded clonally by week 6.

The protocol was immunoSEQ multiplex PCR, while the TCRdb copy is restricted to in-frame clones and leaves out a portion. The sample has more than 70,000 clones, approximately 78% seen once; the top ten hold 5%. Blood sampling took place at baseline, cycle 4 day 1, and cycle 7 day 1. V is TRBV11-2 and J is TRBJ1-1; D possibly corresponds to TRBD1 (6 bases). The TCR was taken from an adult with an advanced solid tumor such as melanoma, head and neck, liver or kidney cancer. The sample in question was CD4+ or CD8+ T cells sorted from blood, obtained in a trial of the OX40 agonist ivuxolimab. The CDR3, as DNA: TGTGCCAGCAGCTTATTTGTAACAGGGAAAACTGAAGCTTTCTTT. Its protein is CASSLFVTGKTEAFF.